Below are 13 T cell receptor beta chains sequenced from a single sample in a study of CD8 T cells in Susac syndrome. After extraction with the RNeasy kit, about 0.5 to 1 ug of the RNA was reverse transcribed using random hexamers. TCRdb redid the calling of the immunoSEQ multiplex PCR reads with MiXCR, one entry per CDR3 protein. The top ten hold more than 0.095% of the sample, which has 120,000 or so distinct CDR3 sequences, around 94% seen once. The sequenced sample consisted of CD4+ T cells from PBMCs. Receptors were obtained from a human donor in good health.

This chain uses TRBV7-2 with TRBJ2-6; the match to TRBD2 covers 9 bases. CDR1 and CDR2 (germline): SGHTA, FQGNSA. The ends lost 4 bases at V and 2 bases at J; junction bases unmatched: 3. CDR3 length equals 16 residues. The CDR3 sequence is CASSYSSGTGANVLTF. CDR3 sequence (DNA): TGTGCCAGCAGCTATTCTAGCGGGACTGGGGCCAACGTCCTGACTTTC. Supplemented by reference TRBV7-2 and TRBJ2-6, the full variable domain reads GAGVSQSPSNKVTEKGKDVELRCDPISGHTALYWYRQSLGQGLEFLIYFQGNSAPDKSGLPSDRFSAERTGGSVSTLTIQRTQQEDSAVYLCASSYSSGTGANVLTFGAGSRLTVL.

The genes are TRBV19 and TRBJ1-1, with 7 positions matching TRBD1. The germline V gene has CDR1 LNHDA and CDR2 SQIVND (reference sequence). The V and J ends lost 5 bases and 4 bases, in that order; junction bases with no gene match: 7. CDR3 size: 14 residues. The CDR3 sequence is CASSQQGLSTEAFF. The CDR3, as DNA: TGTGCCAGTAGTCAACAGGGGTTGAGCACTGAAGCTTTCTTT. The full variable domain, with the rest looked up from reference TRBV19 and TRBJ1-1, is DGGITQSPKYLFRKEGQNVTLSCEQNLNHDAMYWYRQDPGQGLRLIYYSQIVNDFQKGDIAEGYSVSREKKESFPLTVTSAQKNPTAFYLCASSQQGLSTEAFFGQGTRLTVV.

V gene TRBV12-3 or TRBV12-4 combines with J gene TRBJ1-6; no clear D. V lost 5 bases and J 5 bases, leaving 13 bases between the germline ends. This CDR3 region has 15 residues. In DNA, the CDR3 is TGTGCCAGCAGTCCTCGGGGTGCTAATAATTCACCCCTCCACTTT. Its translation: CASSPRGANNSPLHF.

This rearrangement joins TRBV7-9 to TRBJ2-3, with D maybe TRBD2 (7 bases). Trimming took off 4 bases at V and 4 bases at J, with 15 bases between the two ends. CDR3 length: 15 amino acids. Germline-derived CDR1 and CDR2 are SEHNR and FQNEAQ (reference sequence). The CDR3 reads CASSWGGQASDTQYF. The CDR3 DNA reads TGTGCCAGCAGCTGGGGGGGGCAGGCCTCAGATACGCAGTATTTT.

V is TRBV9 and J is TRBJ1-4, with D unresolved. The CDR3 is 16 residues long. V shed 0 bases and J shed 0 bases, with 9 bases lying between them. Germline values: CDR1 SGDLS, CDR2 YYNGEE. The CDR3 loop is CASSVEAAATNEKLFF. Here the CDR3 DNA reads TGTGCCAGCAGCGTAGAGGCAGCAGCAACTAATGAAAAACTGTTTTTT.

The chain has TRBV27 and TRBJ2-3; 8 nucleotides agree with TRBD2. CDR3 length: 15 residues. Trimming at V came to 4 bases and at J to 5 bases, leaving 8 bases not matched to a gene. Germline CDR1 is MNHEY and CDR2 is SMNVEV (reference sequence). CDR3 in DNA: TGTGCCAGCAGTTCCCAAGCGGGAGCAAGAGATACGCAGTATTTT. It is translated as CASSSQAGARDTQYF.

For the CDR3, the DNA is TGTGCCAGCAGCCAAGGGGATATGAGAAACACCATATATTTT. This sequence encodes CASSQGDMRNTIYF. This chain connects TRBV4-2 to TRBJ1-3; D remains ambiguous. There are 14 residues in the CDR3. Trimming took 1 base from V and 5 from J, leaving 9 bases between them. Germline lookup yields CDR1 LGHNA and CDR2 YNFKEQ.

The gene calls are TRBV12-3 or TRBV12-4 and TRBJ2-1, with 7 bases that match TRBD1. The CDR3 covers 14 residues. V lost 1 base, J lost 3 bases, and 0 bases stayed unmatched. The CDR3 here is CASSLGDSYNEQFF. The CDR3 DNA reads TGTGCCAGCAGTTTAGGGGACAGCTACAATGAGCAGTTCTTC.

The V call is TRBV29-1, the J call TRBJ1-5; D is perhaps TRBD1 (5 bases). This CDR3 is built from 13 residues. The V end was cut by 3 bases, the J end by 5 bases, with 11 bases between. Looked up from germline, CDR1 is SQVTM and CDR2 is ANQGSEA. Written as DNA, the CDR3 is TGCAGCGTTGATTTCAGGGTTTATCAGCCCCAGCATTTT. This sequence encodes CSVDFRVYQPQHF.

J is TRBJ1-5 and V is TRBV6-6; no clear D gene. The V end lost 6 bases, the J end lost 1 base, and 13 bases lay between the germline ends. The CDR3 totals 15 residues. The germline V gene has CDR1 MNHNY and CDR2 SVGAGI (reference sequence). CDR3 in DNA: TGTGCCAGCAGAACGACCCAGGACAGCAATCAGCCCCAGCATTTT. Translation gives CASRTTQDSNQPQHF.

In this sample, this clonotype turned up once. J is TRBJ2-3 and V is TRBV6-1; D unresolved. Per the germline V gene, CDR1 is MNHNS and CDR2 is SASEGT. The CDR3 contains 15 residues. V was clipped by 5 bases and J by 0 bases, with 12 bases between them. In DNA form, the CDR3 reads TGTGCCAGCAGTCGACCCTCCTCTAGCACAGATACGCAGTATTTT. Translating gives CASSRPSSSTDTQYF.

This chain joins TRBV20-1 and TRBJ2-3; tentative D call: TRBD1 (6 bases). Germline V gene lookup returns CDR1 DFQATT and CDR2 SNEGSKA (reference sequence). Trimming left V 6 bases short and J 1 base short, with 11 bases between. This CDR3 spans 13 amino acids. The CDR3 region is CSAIPGGTDTQYF. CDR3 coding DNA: TGCAGTGCCATCCCAGGGGGCACAGATACGCAGTATTTT.

The CDR3 loop reads CASSASSSGSFTDTQYF. As DNA, the CDR3 is TGTGCCAGCAGCGCATCCTCTAGCGGGAGTTTTACAGATACGCAGTATTTT. The genes are TRBV9 and TRBJ2-3; 10 bases are shared with TRBD2. This CDR3 spans 17 amino acids. Trimming at V came to 3 bases and at J to 3 bases, leaving 10 bases not matched to a gene. CDR1 SGDLS and CDR2 YYNGEE come from the germline V gene. Filled out from reference TRBV9 and TRBJ2-3, the complete variable domain reads DSGVTQTPKHLITATGQRVTLRCSPRSGDLSVYWYQQSLDQGLQFLIQYYNGEERAKGNILERFSAQQFPDLHSELNLSSLELGDSALYFCASSASSSGSFTDTQYFGPGTRLTVL.